Described below is a single TCR beta chain sequence and its context. The antigen remains undetermined. These data are taken from a study of blood T cells in healthy people across ages. Study-wide context: Through template switching, about one barcoded beta molecule was captured per two T cells, as measured in model experiments. Findings of the study overall: Both naive CD4+ cell counts and diversity were greater in long-lived donors than in aged donors.

The CDR3 totals 16 residues. The V end was cut by 0 bases, the J end by 13 bases, with 22 bases between. The germline V gene encodes CDR1 MGHRA and CDR2 YSYEKL. Through a sample-barcoded 5' primer and a J-beta primer mix, a second PCR was run for roughly 6 to 11 cycles. TCRdb reprocessed the 5' RACE reads via MiXCR and lists one record per CDR3 protein. The sample holds 800,000 to 1,000,000 distinct CDR3 sequences; 40% to 60% are singletons and the top ten take over 10%. The source of this sequence is a man aged 25 to 40 in good health. Material for sequencing was blood. This chain connects TRBV4-1 to TRBJ2-1; possible D gene TRBD2, 5 bases. The CDR3 loop reads CASSQDRLLGQETQFF. The CDR3, as DNA: TGCGCCAGCAGCCAAGATCGCCTACTAGGTCAAGAGACCCAGTTCTTC.